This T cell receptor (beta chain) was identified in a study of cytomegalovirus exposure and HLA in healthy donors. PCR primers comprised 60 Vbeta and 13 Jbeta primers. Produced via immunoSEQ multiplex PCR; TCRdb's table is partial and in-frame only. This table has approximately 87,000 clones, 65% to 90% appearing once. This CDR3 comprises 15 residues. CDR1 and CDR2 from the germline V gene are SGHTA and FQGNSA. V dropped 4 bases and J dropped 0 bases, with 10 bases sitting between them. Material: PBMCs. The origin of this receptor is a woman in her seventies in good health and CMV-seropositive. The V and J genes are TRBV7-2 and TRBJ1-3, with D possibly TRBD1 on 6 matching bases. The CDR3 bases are TGTGCCAGCAGCTCCACAGGGCCCTCTGGAAACACCATATATTTT. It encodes CASSSTGPSGNTIYF.